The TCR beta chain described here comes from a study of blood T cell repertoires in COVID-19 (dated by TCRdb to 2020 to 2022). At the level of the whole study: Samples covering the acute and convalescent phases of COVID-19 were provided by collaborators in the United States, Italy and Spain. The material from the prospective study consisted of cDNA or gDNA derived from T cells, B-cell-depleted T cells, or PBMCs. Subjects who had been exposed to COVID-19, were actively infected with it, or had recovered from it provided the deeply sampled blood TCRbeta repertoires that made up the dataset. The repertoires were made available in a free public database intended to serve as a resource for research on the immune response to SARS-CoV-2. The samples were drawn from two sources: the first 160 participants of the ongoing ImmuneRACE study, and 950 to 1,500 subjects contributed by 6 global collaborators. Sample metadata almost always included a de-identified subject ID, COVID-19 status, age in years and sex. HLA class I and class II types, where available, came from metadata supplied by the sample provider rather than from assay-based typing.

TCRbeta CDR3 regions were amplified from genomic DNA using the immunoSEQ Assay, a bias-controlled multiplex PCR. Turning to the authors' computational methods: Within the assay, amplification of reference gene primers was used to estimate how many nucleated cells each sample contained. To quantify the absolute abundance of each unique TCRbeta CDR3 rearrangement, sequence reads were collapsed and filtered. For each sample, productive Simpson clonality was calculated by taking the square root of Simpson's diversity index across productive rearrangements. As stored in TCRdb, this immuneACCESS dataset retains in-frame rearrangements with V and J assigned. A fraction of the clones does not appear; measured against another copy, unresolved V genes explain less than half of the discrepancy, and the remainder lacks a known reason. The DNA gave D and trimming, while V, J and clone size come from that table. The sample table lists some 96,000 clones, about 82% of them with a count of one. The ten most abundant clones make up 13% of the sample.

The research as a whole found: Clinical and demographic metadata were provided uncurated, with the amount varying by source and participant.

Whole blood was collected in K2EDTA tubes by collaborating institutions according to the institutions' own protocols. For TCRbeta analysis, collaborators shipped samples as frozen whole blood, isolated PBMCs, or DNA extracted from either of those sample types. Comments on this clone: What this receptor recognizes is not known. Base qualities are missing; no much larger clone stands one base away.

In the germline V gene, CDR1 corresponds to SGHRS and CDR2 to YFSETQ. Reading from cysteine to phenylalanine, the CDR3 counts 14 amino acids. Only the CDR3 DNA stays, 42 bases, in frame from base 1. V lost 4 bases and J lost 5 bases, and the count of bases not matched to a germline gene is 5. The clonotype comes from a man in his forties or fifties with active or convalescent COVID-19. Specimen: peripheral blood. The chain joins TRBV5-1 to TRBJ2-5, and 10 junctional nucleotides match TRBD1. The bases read TGCGCCAGCAGCCCCGACAGGGGGCAGGAGACCCAGTACTTC. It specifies CASSPDRGQETQYF.